The rows below give T cell receptor beta chains drawn from one sample of a study of OX40 agonist ivuxolimab in advanced cancers. TCRdb keeps only in-frame clones here, not all; method: immunoSEQ multiplex PCR. The data contain about 62,000 clones, less than 85% of them singletons. The sequencing here drew on CD4+ or CD8+ T cells sorted from blood, taken in a trial of the OX40 agonist ivuxolimab. The receptor source for this set is an adult with an advanced solid tumor such as melanoma, head and neck, liver or kidney cancer. The CDR3 runs from the conserved cysteine through the conserved F or W. A D gene is named only where the DNA matches it firmly. The size field is filled for only some rows; it gives once, few, many or a size class.

>TRBD1|TRBV29-1|TRBJ1-2|NA
TGCAGCGTCGCTAGACAGGGGTACGGCTACACCTTC
CSVARQGYGYTF
>NA|TRBV6-1|TRBJ1-1|NA
TGTGCCAGCAGTGAAGTTGGGGAATCGGTAGAAGCTTTCTTT
CASSEVGESVEAFF
>NA|TRBV7-9|TRBJ2-2|medium-sized
TGTGCCAGCAGCTCGGGACTCGATAGGGAGCTGTTTTTT
CASSSGLDRELFF
>NA|TRBV28|TRBJ2-1|NA
TGTGCCAGCAGTTTGACGGGTGGCTTTGAGCAGTTCTTC
CASSLTGGFEQFF
>NA|TRBV25-1|TRBJ2-4|NA
TGTGCCAGCACTCTATGGGACCTAGCCAAAAACATTCAGTACTTC
CASTLWDLAKNIQYF
>TRBD2|TRBV5-1|TRBJ2-1|NA
TGCGCCAGCAGCTTGGCCGGGACTAGCCTAGGCAATGAGCAGTTCTTC
CASSLAGTSLGNEQFF
>TRBD2|TRBV5-6|TRBJ2-5|once
TGTGCCAGCAGCCCGTTTCTAGGACTAGTAGTGGAGACCCAGTACTTC
CASSPFLGLVVETQYF
>NA|TRBV9|TRBJ2-3|NA
TGTGCCAGCAGCCCCCGAGGGGGTGGCGGGGGTCGGACAGATACGCAGTATTTT
CASSPRGGGGGRTDTQYF
>NA|TRBV5-1|TRBJ2-5|NA
TGCGCCAGCAGCTGGGGACTGGTGCAAGAGACCCAGTACTTC
CASSWGLVQETQYF
>NA|TRBV28|TRBJ2-7|few
TGTGCCAGCAGGGGGGACAACTACGAGCAGTACTTC
CASRGDNYEQYF
>NA|TRBV11-2|TRBJ1-2|NA
TGTGCCAGCAGCCCGATCCGGGGGAAGGACTATGGCTACACCTTC
CASSPIRGKDYGYTF
>TRBD1|TRBV27|TRBJ2-7|NA
TGTGCCAGCAGTCCAACCCCCGGGACAGGGACCTACGAGCAGTACTTC
CASSPTPGTGTYEQYF
>NA|TRBV7-2|TRBJ2-5|NA
TGTGCCAGCAGCTTAGCGCTTATTATGGCGAGCCCTCAAGAGACCCAGTACTTC
CASSLALIMASPQETQYF
>NA|TRBV6-5|TRBJ2-7|NA
TGTGCCAGTGGAGCATCCGGTTCCTACGAGCAGTACTTC
CASGASGSYEQYF
>TRBD2|TRBV6-6|TRBJ2-7|NA
TGTGCCAGCAGTTACCCCCGGACTAGCGGGAGTGGCGAGCAGTACTTC
CASSYPRTSGSGEQYF
>NA|TRBV18|TRBJ1-6|once
TGTGCCAGCTCTCGGGAAGGATCAAGTAATTCACCCCTCCACTTT
CASSREGSSNSPLHF
>NA|TRBV11-2|TRBJ2-7|once
TGTGCCAGCAGCTTATTTGACAGGTCCTACGAGCAGTACTTC
CASSLFDRSYEQYF
>NA|TRBV29-1|TRBJ2-7|medium-sized
TGCAGCGTTGCAGGGGACGAGCAGTACTTC
CSVAGDEQYF
>NA|TRBV6-6|TRBJ1-5|once
TGTGCCAGCAGCAGGGGACTTAGCAATCAGCCCCAGCATTTT
CASSRGLSNQPQHF
>NA|TRBV5-4|TRBJ2-2|NA
TGTGCCAGCAGCTTGGCCAGGGGATGGGCCGGGGAGCTGTTTTTT
CASSLARGWAGELFF
>NA|TRBV7-9|TRBJ1-2|NA
TGTGCCAGCAGCCCCCGGTTGGCGGAAGGCTATGGCTACACCTTC
CASSPRLAEGYGYTF
>NA|TRBV29-1|TRBJ2-7|NA
TGCAGCTTCGGGCGGGACGGGGGCTTGGAGGAGCAGTACTTC
CSFGRDGGLEEQYF
>NA|TRBV13|TRBJ2-5|NA
TGTGCCAGCAGCCTGGGGCGAGGGACCCAGTACTTC
CASSLGRGTQYF
>NA|TRBV28|TRBJ1-1|NA
TGTGCCAGCAGTTTAGGTCACGAGAACACTGAAGCTTTCTTT
CASSLGHENTEAFF
>NA|TRBV5-1|TRBJ2-7|NA
TGCGCCAGCAGCCCGGACCTCTACGAGCAGTACTTC
CASSPDLYEQYF
>NA|TRBV5-5|TRBJ2-7|NA
TGTGCCAGCAGCTTGGAGAGCGTCAACTACGAGCAGTACTTC
CASSLESVNYEQYF
>NA|TRBV27|TRBJ2-7|NA
TGTGCCAGCAGTCCACTCACACAGGGCGAGCAGTACTTC
CASSPLTQGEQYF
>NA|TRBV29-1|TRBJ1-1|NA
TGCAGCGGTGCCCGGGCCAACCCGGGCACTGAAGCTTTCTTT
CSGARANPGTEAFF
>TRBD1|TRBV7-2|TRBJ1-5|NA
TGTGCCAGCAGCCTCCGGACAGGGAGGGGCAATCAGCCCCAGCATTTT
CASSLRTGRGNQPQHF
>TRBD1|TRBV30|TRBJ1-5|once
TGTGCCTGGACGCCGCAGGGGGGCGGCAATCAGCCCCAGCATTTT
CAWTPQGGGNQPQHF
>TRBD2|TRBV7-6|TRBJ2-1|NA
TGTGCCAGCAGCCCATTGGATTTAGCGGGTCCATGGGGCAATGAGCAGTTCTTC
CASSPLDLAGPWGNEQFF
>NA|TRBV27|TRBJ2-7|NA
TGTGCCAGCAGTTTCCACGGCCAAGCTCGGGAGCAGTACTTC
CASSFHGQAREQYF
>TRBD1|TRBV4-3|TRBJ2-1|once
TGCGCCAGCAGCCAAGATCTACAGGGGGCTTACAATGAGCAGTTCTTC
CASSQDLQGAYNEQFF
>NA|TRBV28|TRBJ2-7|once
TGTGCCAGCAGTTTAAAGGGGAGCTCCTACGAGCAGTACTTC
CASSLKGSSYEQYF
>NA|TRBV7-2|TRBJ2-7|NA
TGTGCCAGCAGCTTTAAGCGGGCACTCTCCTACGAGCAGTACTTC
CASSFKRALSYEQYF